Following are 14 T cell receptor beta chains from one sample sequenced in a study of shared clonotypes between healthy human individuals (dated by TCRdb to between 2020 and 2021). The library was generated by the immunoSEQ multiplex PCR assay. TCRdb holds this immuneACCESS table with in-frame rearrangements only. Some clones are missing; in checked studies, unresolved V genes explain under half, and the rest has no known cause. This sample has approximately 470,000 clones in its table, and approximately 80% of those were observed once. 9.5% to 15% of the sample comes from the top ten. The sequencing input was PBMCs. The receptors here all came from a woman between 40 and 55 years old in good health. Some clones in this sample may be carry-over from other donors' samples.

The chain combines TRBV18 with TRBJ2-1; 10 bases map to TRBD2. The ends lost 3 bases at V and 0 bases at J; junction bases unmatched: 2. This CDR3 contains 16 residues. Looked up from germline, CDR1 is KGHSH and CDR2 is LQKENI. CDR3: CASSPTSGASYNEQFF. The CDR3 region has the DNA TGTGCCAGCTCACCCACTAGCGGGGCCTCCTACAATGAGCAGTTCTTC.

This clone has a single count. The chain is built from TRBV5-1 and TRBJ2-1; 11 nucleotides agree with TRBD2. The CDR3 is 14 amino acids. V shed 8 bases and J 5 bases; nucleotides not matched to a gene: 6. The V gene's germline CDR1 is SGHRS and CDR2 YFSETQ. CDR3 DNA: TGCGCCAGTGCAAAGGGACTAGCGGACAATGAGCAGTTCTTC. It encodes CASAKGLADNEQFF.

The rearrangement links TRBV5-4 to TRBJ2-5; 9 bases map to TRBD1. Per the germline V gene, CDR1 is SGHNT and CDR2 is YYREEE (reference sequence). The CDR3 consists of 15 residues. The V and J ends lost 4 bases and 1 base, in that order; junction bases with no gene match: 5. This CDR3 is CASSQGQGLQETQYF. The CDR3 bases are TGTGCCAGCAGCCAGGGACAGGGACTCCAAGAGACCCAGTACTTC.

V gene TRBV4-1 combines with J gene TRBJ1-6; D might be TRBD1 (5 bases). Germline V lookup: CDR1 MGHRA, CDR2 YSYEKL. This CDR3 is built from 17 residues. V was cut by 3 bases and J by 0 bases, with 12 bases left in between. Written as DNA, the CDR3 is TGCGCCAGCAGCCAGGGGACGGCACGCTCCTATAATTCACCCCTCCACTTT. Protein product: CASSQGTARSYNSPLHF.

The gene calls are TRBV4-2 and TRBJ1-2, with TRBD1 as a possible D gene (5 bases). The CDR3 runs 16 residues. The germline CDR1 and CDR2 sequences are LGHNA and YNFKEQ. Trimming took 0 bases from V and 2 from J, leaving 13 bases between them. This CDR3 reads CASSQESADRNYGYTF. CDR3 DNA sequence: TGTGCCAGCAGCCAAGAAAGCGCAGACAGAAACTATGGCTACACCTTC.

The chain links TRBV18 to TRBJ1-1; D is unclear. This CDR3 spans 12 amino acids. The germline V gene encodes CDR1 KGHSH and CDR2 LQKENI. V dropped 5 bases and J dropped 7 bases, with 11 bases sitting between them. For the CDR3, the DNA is TGTGCCAGCTCAAGTGGGAGAGTTGAAGCTTTCTTT. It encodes CASSSGRVEAFF.

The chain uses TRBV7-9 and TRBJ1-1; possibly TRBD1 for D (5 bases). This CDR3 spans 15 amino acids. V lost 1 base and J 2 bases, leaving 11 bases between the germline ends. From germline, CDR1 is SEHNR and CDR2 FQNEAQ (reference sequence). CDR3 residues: CASSLDGGVNTEAFF. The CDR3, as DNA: TGTGCCAGCAGCTTAGATGGAGGGGTTAACACTGAAGCTTTCTTT.

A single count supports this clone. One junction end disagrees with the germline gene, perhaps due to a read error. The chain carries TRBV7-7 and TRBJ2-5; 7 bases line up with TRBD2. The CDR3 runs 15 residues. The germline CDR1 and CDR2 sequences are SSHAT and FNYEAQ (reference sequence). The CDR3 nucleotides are TGTGCTAGCAGCCCAACTAGCGTGCTAGGGGAGACCCAGTACTTC. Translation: CASSPTSVLGETQYF.

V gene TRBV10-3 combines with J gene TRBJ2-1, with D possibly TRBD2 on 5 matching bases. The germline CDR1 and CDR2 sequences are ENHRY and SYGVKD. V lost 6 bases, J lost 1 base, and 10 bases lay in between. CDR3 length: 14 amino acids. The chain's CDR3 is CAIREGLSYNEQFF. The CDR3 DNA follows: TGTGCCATCAGGGAAGGACTGTCCTACAATGAGCAGTTCTTC.

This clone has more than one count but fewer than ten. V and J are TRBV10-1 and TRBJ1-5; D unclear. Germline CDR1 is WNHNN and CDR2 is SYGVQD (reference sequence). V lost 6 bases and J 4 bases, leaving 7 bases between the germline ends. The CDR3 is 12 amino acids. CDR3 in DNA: TGCGCCAGCAGGTGGGGAAATCAGCCCCAGCATTTT. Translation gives CASRWGNQPQHF.

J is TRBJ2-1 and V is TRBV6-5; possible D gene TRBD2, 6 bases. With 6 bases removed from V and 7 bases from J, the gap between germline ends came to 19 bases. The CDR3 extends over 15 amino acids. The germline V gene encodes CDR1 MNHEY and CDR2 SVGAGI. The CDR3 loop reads CASSSLGGIVNEQFF. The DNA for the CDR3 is TGTGCCAGCAGCTCCCTGGGCGGGATCGTTAATGAGCAGTTCTTC.

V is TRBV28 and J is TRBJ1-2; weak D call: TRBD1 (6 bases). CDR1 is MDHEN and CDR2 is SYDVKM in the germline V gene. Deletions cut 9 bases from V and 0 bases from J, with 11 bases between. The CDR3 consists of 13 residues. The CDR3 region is CASDRRTNYGYTF. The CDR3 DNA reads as TGTGCCAGTGACAGGCGCACTAACTATGGCTACACCTTC.

The CDR3 is CASNIQGGRTEAFF. The CDR3 DNA sequence: TGTGCCAGCAATATACAGGGGGGCCGGACTGAAGCTTTCTTT. The rearrangement links TRBV28 to TRBJ1-1; 8 positions agree with TRBD1. V trimming: 7 bases; J trimming: 5 bases; junction bases outside the gene matches: 9. This CDR3 spans 14 amino acids. Germline CDR1 MDHEN, CDR2 SYDVKM.

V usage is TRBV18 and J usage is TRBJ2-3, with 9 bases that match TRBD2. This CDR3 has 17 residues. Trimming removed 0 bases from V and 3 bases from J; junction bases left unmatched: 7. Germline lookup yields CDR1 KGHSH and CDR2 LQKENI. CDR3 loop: CASSPPGLAGVTDTQYF. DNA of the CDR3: TGTGCCAGCTCACCACCGGGTTTAGCGGGAGTAACAGATACGCAGTATTTT.